The clone carrying this TCR beta chain has more than one count but fewer than ten. Original handling: Amplification of reference gene primers was used by the study to estimate nucleated cell counts. TCRdb's copy holds only in-frame clones and misses some; the assay was immunoSEQ multiplex PCR. The D gene and trimming were derived from the DNA, and the V and J assignments and clone size from that table. The table has tens of thousands of clones, about 70% seen once; the top ten hold less than 20%. The source of the sample is a study of blood T cell repertoires in COVID-19. Study-wide context: Samples representing acute and convalescent COVID-19 were sourced from the United States, Italy and Spain. In each case, the material was cDNA or gDNA derived from T cells, B-cell-depleted T cells, or PBMCs.

From germline, CDR1 is SGHRS and CDR2 YFSETQ. V lost 0 bases and J lost 0, with 6 bases in between. This CDR3 has 14 residues. The sequence derives from a woman between 50 and 59 years old with active or convalescent COVID-19. The sample comprised peripheral blood. The chain is built from TRBV5-1 and TRBJ1-1, with no clear D. CDR3 nucleotide sequence: TGCGCCAGCAGCTTGGGAGGGTTGAACACTGAAGCTTTCTTT. Translating it yields CASSLGGLNTEAFF.